This TCR beta chain was retrieved from a study of OX40 agonist ivuxolimab in advanced cancers. Study background: Ivuxolimab, which patients received intravenously every 2 weeks, was dosed at 0.01 to 10 mg/kg.

V shed 2 bases and J 7 bases; nucleotides not matched to a gene: 12. The germline V gene has CDR1 MDHEN and CDR2 SYDVKM. The CDR3 length is 17 residues. Assay: immunoSEQ multiplex PCR; the TCRdb copy retains only in-frame clones and omits some. The sample shows about 19,000 clones, 75% to 85% of them seen only once. Blood got drawn at baseline, again on cycle 4 day 1, and then on cycle 7 day 1. On this clone: Its antigen is unidentified.

Whole-study findings and limits: By week 6 at 0.1 to 3.0 mg/kg, blood CD4+ and CD8+ T cells had expanded clonally.

V is TRBV28 and J is TRBJ2-1; 9 nucleotides align to TRBD2. The sequenced sample was CD4+ or CD8+ T cells sorted from blood, obtained in a trial of the OX40 agonist ivuxolimab. The sequence was collected from an adult with an advanced solid tumor such as melanoma, head and neck, liver or kidney cancer. For the CDR3, the DNA is TGTGCCAGCAGTTTAACGGTCGCGGGGGGGCCCCAGAATGAGCAGTTCTTC. This gives the protein CASSLTVAGGPQNEQFF.